This T cell receptor (beta chain) was sequenced during a study of response to subunit inactivated influenza vaccine. TCRdb reprocessed the RT-PCR reads via MiXCR and lists one record per CDR3 protein. The table lists some 500,000 distinct CDR3 sequences, 25% of them singletons. Trimming removed 6 bases from V and 3 bases from J, with 12 bases in between. Germline CDR1 is DFQATT and CDR2 is SNEGSKA (reference sequence). This CDR3 region has 13 residues. This sequence originates from a man aged 45-65 years who received an inactivated influenza vaccine. The J gene is TRBJ1-5, the V gene TRBV20-1; TRBD1 is a possible D gene (6 bases). The sequenced sample was CD4+ T cells sorted from PBMCs, obtained roughly 5 days after vaccination. The CDR3 nucleotides read TGCAGTGCCAGAAGACAGGCCAATCAGCCCCAGCATTTT. It specifies CSARRQANQPQHF.